This entry lists 24 T cell receptor beta chains sequenced from one sample in a study of T cell responses to AZD1222 COVID-19 vaccine. Generated by immunoSEQ multiplex PCR, the TCRdb table keeps only in-frame clones and is missing some. The data show some 100,000 clones, 70% to 90% seen once. Sequences were derived from peripheral blood, sampled on day 0 of AZD1222 vaccination. Receptor source: an adult in good health.

The rearrangement joins TRBV10-3 to TRBJ2-1; 8 nucleotides agree with TRBD2. This CDR3 comprises 17 residues. Germline trimming cut 4 bases from V and 2 bases from J; bases unmatched to any gene: 10. CDR1 is ENHRY, CDR2 SYGVKD, per germline. The CDR3 protein is CAISAYQSGSPYNEQFF. In DNA, the CDR3 is TGTGCCATCAGTGCCTACCAGAGCGGGAGCCCCTACAATGAGCAGTTCTTC.

This rearrangement joins TRBV3-1 (or the pseudogene TRBV3-2) to TRBJ2-6; D is ambiguous. Germline CDR1 reads LGHDT; CDR2 reads YNNKEL (reference sequence). The V gene lost 0 bases and the J gene lost 4 bases, with 10 bases spanning the gap. The CDR3 spans 16 residues. In DNA, the CDR3 is TGTGCCAGCAGCCAAGAAGTAACGGGCGGGGCCAACGTCCTGACTTTC. Translation gives CASSQEVTGGANVLTF.

The genes are TRBV19 and TRBJ2-1, with TRBD2 matching over 13 bases. From germline, CDR1 is LNHDA and CDR2 SQIVND (reference sequence). This CDR3 spans 18 amino acids. The V and J ends lost 6 bases and 2 bases, in that order; junction bases with no gene match: 10. The chain's CDR3 is CASRTTGTSGTTYNEQFF. In nucleotides, the CDR3 is TGTGCCAGTAGGACTACGGGGACTAGCGGGACTACCTACAATGAGCAGTTCTTC. Full variable domain (remainder filled in from reference TRBV19 and TRBJ2-1): DGGITQSPKYLFRKEGQNVTLSCEQNLNHDAMYWYRQDPGQGLRLIYYSQIVNDFQKGDIAEGYSVSREKKESFPLTVTSAQKNPTAFYLCASRTTGTSGTTYNEQFFGPGTRLTVL.

This chain joins TRBV5-1 and TRBJ2-1; no clear D. Germline V gene lookup returns CDR1 SGHRS and CDR2 YFSETQ. This CDR3 spans 15 amino acids. The V end was cut by 4 bases, the J end by 3 bases, with 14 bases between. For the CDR3, the DNA is TGCGCCAGCAGCCTGACGTGGGGTAGCTACAATGAGCAGTTCTTC. Protein product: CASSLTWGSYNEQFF.

The rearrangement links TRBV27 to TRBJ1-1; D might be TRBD1 (5 bases). The germline V gene encodes CDR1 MNHEY and CDR2 SMNVEV (reference sequence). V was cut by 6 bases and J by 5 bases, with 7 bases left in between. The CDR3 runs to 11 residues. The CDR3 protein is CASSRGTEAFF. In DNA, the CDR3 is TGTGCCAGCAGCCGGGGGACTGAAGCTTTCTTT.

In DNA, the CDR3 is TGCAGCGTTAAAGGACAGGGGGGGGAGACCCAGTACTTC. It codes for CSVKGQGGETQYF. The J gene is TRBJ2-5, the V gene TRBV29-1, with 10 bases that match TRBD1. Germline V gene sequence: CDR1 SQVTM, CDR2 ANQGSEA. J lost 5 bases, V lost 5 bases, and 5 bases had no gene match. CDR3 size: 13 residues.

CDR3 sequence: CASSQDGPTDEQFF. In DNA, the CDR3 is TGTGCCAGCAGCCAAGACGGGCCCACGGATGAGCAGTTCTTC. The chain carries TRBV3-1 (or the pseudogene TRBV3-2) and TRBJ2-1, with D unclear. Trimming took off 0 bases at V and 8 bases at J, with 11 bases between the two ends. This CDR3 comprises 14 residues. CDR1 is LGHDT, CDR2 YNNKEL, per germline (reference sequence).

CDR3 sequence reads: CASSQDPAGTSGSRRTGELFF. The CDR3 DNA follows: TGTGCCAGCAGCCAAGACCCCGCCGGGACTAGCGGGAGTCGTAGGACCGGGGAGCTGTTTTTT. The rearrangement uses TRBV4-2 and TRBJ2-2; 14 bases are shared with TRBD2. This CDR3 is 21 amino acids long. V trimming: 0 bases; J trimming: 5 bases; junction bases outside the gene matches: 14. Germline V gene sequence: CDR1 LGHNA, CDR2 YNFKEQ.

This clone was found once. V and J are TRBV6-5 and TRBJ1-1; tentative D call: TRBD1 (5 bases). The V end was cut by 11 bases, the J end by 0 bases, with 13 bases between. The CDR3 loop spans 13 amino acids. The germline gives CDR1 MNHEY, CDR2 SVGAGI. The DNA of the CDR3 is TGTGCCGCACGGGACTTCATGAACACTGAAGCTTTCTTT. Translated: CAARDFMNTEAFF.

Remarks on this clone: As the CDR3 is not closed by the conserved phenylalanine or tryptophan, this likely results from a read error. It is unclear where the CDR3 begins or ends on the DNA, so no DNA is shown, and the CDR3 is as TCRdb lists it. The gene calls are TRBV12-5 and TRBJ1-2. Per germline, CDR1 LGHNT and CDR2 FRNRAP. The CDR3 length is 14 residues, termini included. The CDR3 region is CASGLPPTRDPSSL.

The chain has TRBV5-4 and TRBJ1-6; 7 nucleotides agree with TRBD1. The CDR3 is 18 amino acids. Germline values: CDR1 SGHNT, CDR2 YYREEE (reference sequence). J was trimmed by 7 bases and V by 2 bases; bases with no gene match: 15. CDR3: CASSFVSAPGQRNSPLHF. The CDR3 bases are TGTGCCAGCAGCTTCGTGTCGGCACCGGGACAGAGGAATTCACCCCTCCACTTT.

In its sample, this clone was seen a few times. This rearrangement joins TRBV15 to TRBJ2-7, with D possibly TRBD2 on 5 matching bases. The V end was cut by 5 bases, the J end by 3 bases, with 17 bases between. CDR3 length: 15 residues. Germline lookup yields CDR1 LNHNV and CDR2 YYDKDF (reference sequence). CDR3 sequence (DNA): TGTGCCACCAGCCCAGGCGGGTCAAACCTCTACGAGCAGTACTTC. Encoded protein: CATSPGGSNLYEQYF.

The chain links TRBV7-2 to TRBJ2-3, with D perhaps given as TRBD1 or TRBD2 (5 bases each). This CDR3 has 14 amino acids. Germline V lookup: CDR1 SGHTA, CDR2 FQGNSA. V gave up 5 bases and J gave up 5 bases, with 14 bases separating them. DNA for the CDR3: TGTGCCAGCAGCCCCCCCCCTGGGGGAGATACGCAGTATTTT. Its translation: CASSPPPGGDTQYF. Filled out from reference TRBV7-2 and TRBJ2-3, the complete variable domain reads GAGVSQSPSNKVTEKGKDVELRCDPISGHTALYWYRQSLGQGLEFLIYFQGNSAPDKSGLPSDRFSAERTGGSVSTLTIQRTQQEDSAVYLCASSPPPGGDTQYFGPGTRLTVL.

V usage is TRBV4-3 and J usage is TRBJ2-1, with TRBD1 matching over 9 bases. CDR1 is LGHNA, CDR2 YSLEER, per germline. The CDR3 totals 15 residues. Germline trimming cut 6 bases from V and 6 bases from J; bases unmatched to any gene: 9. The CDR3 spells CASSRGQGSINEQFF. The CDR3 DNA sequence: TGCGCCAGCAGTAGAGGACAGGGGAGTATCAATGAGCAGTTCTTC.

CDR3 sequence (DNA): TGCGCCAGCAGCATTTCGACGGACAGTAACTATGGCTACACCTTC. It encodes CASSISTDSNYGYTF. The chain carries TRBV5-1 and TRBJ1-2; tentative D call: TRBD1 (6 bases). This CDR3 comprises 15 residues. CDR1 is SGHRS and CDR2 is YFSETQ in the germline V gene. Deletions cut 4 bases from V and 1 base from J, with 14 bases between.

The J gene is TRBJ2-1, the V gene TRBV3-1 (or the pseudogene TRBV3-2); the D gene is possibly TRBD2 (6 bases). With 2 bases removed from V and 7 bases from J, the gap between germline ends came to 18 bases. The length of the CDR3 is 16 residues. Germline V gene lookup returns CDR1 LGHDT and CDR2 YNNKEL (reference sequence). CDR3 nucleotides: TGTGCCAGCAGCCAACCTAACTACGGGAGTAAGAATGAGCAGTTCTTC. It encodes CASSQPNYGSKNEQFF.

This clone qualifies as medium-sized. This chain connects TRBV6-4 to TRBJ2-2; D might be TRBD1 (5 bases). The V and J ends lost 2 bases and 5 bases respectively, with 15 bases between them. CDR1 is MRHNA and CDR2 is SNTAGT in the germline V gene. There are 16 residues in the CDR3. The CDR3 sequence: CASSDAVLGQTGELFF. CDR3 sequence (DNA): TGTGCCAGCAGTGACGCTGTGCTGGGGCAAACCGGGGAGCTGTTTTTT.

Only a few counts were recorded for this clone. The J gene is TRBJ1-1, the V gene TRBV11-2, with D maybe TRBD1 (5 bases). CDR1 SGHAT and CDR2 FQNNGV come from the germline V gene. This CDR3 comprises 16 residues. The V end lost 5 bases, the J end lost 2 bases, and 18 bases lay between the germline ends. This CDR3 is CASSPIRGKSNTEAFF. DNA for the CDR3: TGTGCCAGCAGCCCTATCCGGGGCAAATCAAACACTGAAGCTTTCTTT.

The chain recombines TRBV5-1 with TRBJ2-7; D gene ambiguous. Trimming removed 4 bases from V and 6 bases from J, with 17 bases in between. The V gene's germline CDR1 is SGHRS and CDR2 YFSETQ. The CDR3 totals 14 residues. The CDR3 nucleotides are TGCGCCAGCAGCCTTACTATACCGGCACCCGAGCAGTACTTC. Residues: CASSLTIPAPEQYF. The whole variable domain, remainder taken from reference TRBV5-1 and TRBJ2-7, is KAGVTQTPRYLIKTRGQQVTLSCSPISGHRSVSWYQQTPGQGLQFLFEYFSETQRNKGNFPGRFSGRQFSNSRSEMNVSTLELGDSALYLCASSLTIPAPEQYFGPGTRLTVT.

The CDR3 is CASRTGGVGGELFF. Written as DNA, the CDR3 is TGTGCCAGTAGAACTGGCGGGGTTGGGGGGGAGCTGTTTTTT. The V call is TRBV19, the J call TRBJ2-2; D may be TRBD2 (6 bases). The CDR3 runs to 14 residues. Trimming pared 6 bases from V and 8 bases from J, leaving 16 bases between. Germline CDR1 reads LNHDA; CDR2 reads SQIVND (reference sequence).

This chain joins TRBV6-5 and TRBJ1-5; tentatively, D is TRBD1 (5 bases). This CDR3 region has 13 residues. The V end lost 1 base, the J end lost 7 bases, and 8 bases lay between the germline ends. Germline-derived CDR1 and CDR2 are MNHEY and SVGAGI. Here the CDR3 DNA reads TGTGCCAGCAGTTACTGGCGGGGCCAGCCCCAGCATTTT. Its translation: CASSYWRGQPQHF.

This clone has a single count. The rearrangement links TRBV6-2 or TRBV6-3 to TRBJ1-2; D perhaps matches TRBD1 (6 bases). With 3 bases removed from V and 6 bases from J, the gap between germline ends came to 14 bases. This CDR3 is 14 amino acids long. CDR1 MNHEY and CDR2 SVGEGT come from the germline V gene. CDR3 nucleotide sequence: TGTGCCAGCAGTTATGGGGGGCGCTCTGATGGCTACACCTTC. Its translation is CASSYGGRSDGYTF.

The chain has TRBV11-3 and TRBJ1-1; D possibly corresponds to TRBD1 (5 bases). The CDR3 contains 13 residues. The germline V gene encodes CDR1 SGHNT and CDR2 YENEEA. The V gene lost 4 bases and the J gene lost 1 base, with 7 bases spanning the gap. CDR3 residues: CASSSTGNTEAFF. The CDR3 bases are TGTGCCAGCAGCTCAACAGGGAACACTGAAGCTTTCTTT.

The rearrangement uses TRBV5-1 and TRBJ2-2; TRBD1 might be the D (5 bases). The V gene lost 0 bases and the J gene lost 1 base, with 7 bases spanning the gap. Germline assignment: CDR1 SGHRS and CDR2 YFSETQ. The CDR3 runs to 15 residues. The DNA for the CDR3 is TGCGCCAGCAGCTTGGGTACAGGGAACACCGGGGAGCTGTTTTTT. Residues: CASSLGTGNTGELFF.